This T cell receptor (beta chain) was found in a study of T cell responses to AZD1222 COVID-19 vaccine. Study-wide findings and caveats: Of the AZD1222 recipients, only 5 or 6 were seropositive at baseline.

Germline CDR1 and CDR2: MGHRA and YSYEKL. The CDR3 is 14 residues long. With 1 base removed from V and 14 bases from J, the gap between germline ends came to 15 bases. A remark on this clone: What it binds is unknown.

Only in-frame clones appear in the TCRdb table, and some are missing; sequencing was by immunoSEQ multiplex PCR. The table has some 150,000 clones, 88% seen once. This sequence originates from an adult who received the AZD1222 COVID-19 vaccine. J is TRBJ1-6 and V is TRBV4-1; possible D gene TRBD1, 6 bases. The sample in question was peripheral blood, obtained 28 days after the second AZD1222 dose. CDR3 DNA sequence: TGCGCCAGCAGCCAAGTCCAGGGGTTAACTGCCCTCCACTTT. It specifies CASSQVQGLTALHF.